This TCR beta chain originates from a study of T-cell memory formation after mild COVID-19. V was trimmed by 8 bases and J by 5 bases, leaving 12 bases between them. This CDR3 has 13 amino acids. Germline-derived CDR1 and CDR2 are MDHEN and SYDVKM. TCRdb processed the 5' RACE reads anew with MiXCR; each CDR3 protein has one entry. The table lists roughly 180,000 distinct CDR3 sequences, more than 9% of them singletons, with 3.5% to 4.5% in the top ten. This sequence was found in a man aged 18 to 35 who had mild COVID-19 (a few samples of this study predate the infection). Cell type and time point are not known. Sequencing was done on a sample of PBMCs or a T cell subset sorted from them (not recorded which). This chain connects TRBV28 to TRBJ1-4, with D possibly TRBD1 on 5 matching bases. In nucleotides, the CDR3 is TGTGCCAGCCGGGGCCCTGTAAATGAAAAACTGTTTTTT. Translating gives CASRGPVNEKLFF.